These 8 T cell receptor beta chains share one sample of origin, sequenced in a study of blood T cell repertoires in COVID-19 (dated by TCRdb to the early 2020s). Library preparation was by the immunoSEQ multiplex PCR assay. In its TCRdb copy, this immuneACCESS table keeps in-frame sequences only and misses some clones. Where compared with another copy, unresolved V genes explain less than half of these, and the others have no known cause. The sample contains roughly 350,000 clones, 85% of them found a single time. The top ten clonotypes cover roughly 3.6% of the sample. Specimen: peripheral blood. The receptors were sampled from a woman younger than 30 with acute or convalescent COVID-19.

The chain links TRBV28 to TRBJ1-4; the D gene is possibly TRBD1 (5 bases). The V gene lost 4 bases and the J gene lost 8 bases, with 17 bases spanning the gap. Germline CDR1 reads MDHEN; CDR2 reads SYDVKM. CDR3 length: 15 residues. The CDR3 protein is CASSSFRGEREKLFF. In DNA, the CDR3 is TGTGCCAGCAGTTCCTTCCGGGGGGAACGGGAAAAACTGTTTTTT.

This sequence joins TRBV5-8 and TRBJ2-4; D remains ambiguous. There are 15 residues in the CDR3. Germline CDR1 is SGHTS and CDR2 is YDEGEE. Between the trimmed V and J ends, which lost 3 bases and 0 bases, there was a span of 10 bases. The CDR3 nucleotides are TGTGCCAGCAGCTCGTCTTTACTAGCCAAAAACATTCAGTACTTC. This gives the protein CASSSSLLAKNIQYF.

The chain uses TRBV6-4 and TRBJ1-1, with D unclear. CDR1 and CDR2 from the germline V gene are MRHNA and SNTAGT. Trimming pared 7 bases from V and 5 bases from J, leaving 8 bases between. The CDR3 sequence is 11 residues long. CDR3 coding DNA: TGTGCCAGCACCTCCGGGACTGAAGCTTTCTTT. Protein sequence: CASTSGTEAFF.

CDR3 nucleotide sequence: TGTGCCAGCAGTGAAAAACAGGGGGGTGTCTCTAAGCATTTT. Its protein product is CASSEKQGGVSKHF. This chain links TRBV2 with TRBJ1-5; TRBD1 agrees at 8 bases. Per the germline V gene, CDR1 is SNHLY and CDR2 is FYNNEI. Trimming cost V 2 bases and J 14 bases; bases outside gene matches: 11. The CDR3 covers 14 residues.

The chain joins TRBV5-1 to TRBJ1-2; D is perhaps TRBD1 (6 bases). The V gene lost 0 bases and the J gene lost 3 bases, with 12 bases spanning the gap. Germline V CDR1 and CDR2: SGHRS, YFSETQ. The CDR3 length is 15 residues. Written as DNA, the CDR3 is TGCGCCAGCAGCTTGGTACAGGGTGAGGACTATGGCTACACCTTC. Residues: CASSLVQGEDYGYTF.

The CDR3 DNA reads TGTGCCAGTAGGTCCCGGACAGGGGCCCTTGAAGCTTTCTTT. Translated: CASRSRTGALEAFF. V usage is TRBV19 and J usage is TRBJ1-1; 9 bases are shared with TRBD1. CDR1 and CDR2 (germline): LNHDA, SQIVND (reference sequence). The trim removed 6 bases at V and 7 bases at J, leaving 9 bases unmatched. The CDR3 consists of 14 residues.

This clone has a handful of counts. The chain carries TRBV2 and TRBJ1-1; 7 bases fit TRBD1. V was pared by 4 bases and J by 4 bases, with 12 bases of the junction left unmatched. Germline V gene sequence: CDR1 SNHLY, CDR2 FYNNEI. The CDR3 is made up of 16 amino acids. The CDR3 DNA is TGTGCCAGCAGTGCGCGACAGGGTAAAAAGCGCACTGAAGCTTTCTTT. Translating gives CASSARQGKKRTEAFF.

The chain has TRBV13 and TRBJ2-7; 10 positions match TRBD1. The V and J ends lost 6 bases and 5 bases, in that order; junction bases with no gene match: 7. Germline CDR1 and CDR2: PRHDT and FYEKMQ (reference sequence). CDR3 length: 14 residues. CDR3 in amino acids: CASSPGTGDDEQYF. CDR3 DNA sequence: TGTGCCAGCAGTCCCGGGACAGGGGATGACGAGCAGTACTTC.